The 10 T cell receptor beta chains given below trace back to one sample, sequenced in a study of cytomegalovirus exposure and HLA in healthy donors. The study ran its PCR with 60 Vbeta and 13 Jbeta primers. Clones were sequenced by immunoSEQ multiplex PCR, and TCRdb holds only the in-frame ones, with some missing. The table lists some 110,000 clones, about 83% of them singletons. Sample: PBMCs. The receptors were gathered from a man aged 18 to 29 in good health and CMV-seronegative.

The genes are TRBV5-1 and TRBJ2-6; weak D call: TRBD1 (5 bases). The germline CDR1 and CDR2 sequences are SGHRS and YFSETQ. The V and J ends lost 0 bases and 0 bases respectively, with 13 bases between them. This CDR3 has 18 amino acids. The CDR3 here is CASSLVVGRLSGANVLTF. The CDR3 coding sequence is TGCGCCAGCAGCTTGGTGGTGGGGCGGCTCTCTGGGGCCAACGTCCTGACTTTC.

The chain recombines TRBV5-6 with TRBJ2-3; perhaps TRBD1 as D (6 bases). The CDR3 runs 14 residues. Germline values: CDR1 SGHDT, CDR2 YYEEEE. The ends were cut back, 8 bases at V and 11 bases at J, with 24 bases in the middle. The DNA for the CDR3 is TGTGCCAGTACTACAGGGAGTACCCTTTTGGGGCAGTATTTT. Protein: CASTTGSTLLGQYF.

The V gene is TRBV14, the J gene TRBJ2-1, with 11 bases aligning to TRBD2. Germline CDR1 is SGHDN and CDR2 is FVKESK. The CDR3 covers 17 residues. Unmatched junction bases numbered 10, after V lost 4 bases and J lost 5 bases. The CDR3 DNA is TGTGCCAGCAGCCGACGGAACCTAGCGGGAGGCGACAATGAGCAGTTCTTC. Protein sequence: CASSRRNLAGGDNEQFF. Full variable domain (rest looked up from reference TRBV14 and TRBJ2-1): EAGVTQFPSHSVIEKGQTVTLRCDPISGHDNLYWYRRVMGKEIKFLLHFVKESKQDESGMPNNRFLAERTGGTYSTLKVQPAELEDSGVYFCASSRRNLAGGDNEQFFGPGTRLTVL.

The V call is TRBV7-9, the J call TRBJ2-7; a weak D match, TRBD1 (5 bases). V was pared by 7 bases and J by 2 bases, with 21 bases between. This CDR3 is 16 amino acids long. Per the germline V gene, CDR1 is SEHNR and CDR2 is FQNEAQ (reference sequence). The CDR3 region is CASIPGSRGRAYEQYF. The DNA for the CDR3 is TGTGCCAGCATCCCAGGGTCCCGAGGCAGAGCCTACGAGCAGTACTTC.

The chain employs TRBV27 and TRBJ1-2; possibly TRBD1 for D (6 bases). CDR1 MNHEY and CDR2 SMNVEV come from the germline V gene (reference sequence). Trimming pared 3 bases from V and 4 bases from J, leaving 15 bases between. This CDR3 comprises 15 residues. CDR3 residues: CASSFRKGDIYGYTF. The CDR3 coding sequence is TGTGCCAGCAGTTTTCGCAAGGGGGACATCTATGGCTACACCTTC.

This clone was picked up one time. This chain uses TRBV14 with TRBJ2-3, with a possible D match to TRBD2 (6 bases). V was cut by 1 base and J by 1 base, with 9 bases left in between. This CDR3 spans 15 amino acids. Germline V gives CDR1 SGHDN, CDR2 FVKESK. DNA for the CDR3: TGTGCCAGCAGCCAAGGGGCTAGCGGCACAGATACGCAGTATTTT. Translated, it gives CASSQGASGTDTQYF.

The chain uses TRBV5-1 and TRBJ2-5; 8 bases match TRBD2. V lost 0 bases and J lost 5; bases outside the gene matches: 18. Germline CDR1 SGHRS, CDR2 YFSETQ. The CDR3 length is 19 residues. The CDR3 DNA follows: TGCGCCAGCAGCTTGGTTAAGGCCCGGTTAGCGGGGAGGGAGGAGACCCAGTACTTC. Protein product: CASSLVKARLAGREETQYF.

The genes are TRBV29-1 and TRBJ2-7; 10 bases agree with TRBD2. The CDR3 totals 15 residues. V shed 3 bases and J 4 bases; nucleotides not matched to a gene: 9. Per germline, CDR1 SQVTM and CDR2 ANQGSEA. The CDR3 region has the DNA TGCAGCGTTGAGAGGGCTAGCGGGAGTGTTTACGAGCAGTACTTC. Translated, it gives CSVERASGSVYEQYF.

The V and J genes are TRBV7-2 and TRBJ2-7; 11 nucleotides match TRBD2. This CDR3 contains 16 residues. Trimming took 3 bases from V and 2 from J; bases not matched to a gene: 6. CDR1 and CDR2 (germline): SGHTA, FQGNSA. The CDR3 protein is CASSFHPSGGPYEQYF. The CDR3, as DNA: TGTGCCAGCAGCTTTCATCCTAGCGGGGGGCCCTACGAGCAGTACTTC.

CDR3 in amino acids: CSVGEGGNQPQHF. The DNA of the CDR3 is TGCAGCGTTGGGGAAGGGGGCAATCAGCCCCAGCATTTT. The chain combines TRBV29-1 with TRBJ1-5, with D perhaps TRBD1 (5 bases). V was clipped by 4 bases and J by 2 bases, with 9 bases between them. Germline values: CDR1 SQVTM, CDR2 ANQGSEA. There are 13 residues in the CDR3.